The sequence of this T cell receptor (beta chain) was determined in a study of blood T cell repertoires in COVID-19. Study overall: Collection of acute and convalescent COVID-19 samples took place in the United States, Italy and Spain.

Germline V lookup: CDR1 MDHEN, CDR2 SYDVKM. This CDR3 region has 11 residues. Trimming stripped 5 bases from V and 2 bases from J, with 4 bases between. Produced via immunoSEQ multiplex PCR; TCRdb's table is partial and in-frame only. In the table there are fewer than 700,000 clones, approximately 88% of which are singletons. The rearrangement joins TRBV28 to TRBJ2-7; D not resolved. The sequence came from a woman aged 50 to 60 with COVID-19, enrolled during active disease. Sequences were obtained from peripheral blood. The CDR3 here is CASSQTYEQYF. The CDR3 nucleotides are TGTGCCAGCAGTCAGACCTACGAGCAGTACTTC.